The rows below give T cell receptor beta chains drawn from one sample of a study of vaccination effects on CD4 cells after COVID-19. These receptors are not linked to any known antigen. The data were produced by immunoSEQ multiplex PCR, yet TCRdb's version contains in-frame clones alone and is incomplete. Altogether 20,000 to 30,000 clones are present, about 74% being singletons, with the ten largest covering 10%. The source was CD4+ T cells from PBMCs cultured with HCoV-NL63 spike peptides, collected before COVID-19 vaccination. These receptors originate from a human donor who received a COVID-19 vaccine. CDR3s include the opening cysteine and the closing phenylalanine or tryptophan. A D gene is named only where the DNA matches it firmly. Clone size is shown for a subset of rows, as once, few, many or a class of expanded clone.

j_gene	d_gene	v_gene	abundance	CDR3aa	CDR3nt
TRBJ1-5	.	TRBV19	.	CASSSGRNQPQHF	TGTGCCAGTAGTTCAGGTCGCAATCAGCCCCAGCATTTT
TRBJ2-4	TRBD2	TRBV9	once	CASSAGLAGIENIQYF	TGTGCCAGCAGCGCCGGACTAGCAGGAATCGAAAACATTCAGTACTTC
TRBJ1-1	.	TRBV5-1	.	CASSLGQLYEAFF	TGCGCCAGCAGCTTGGGGCAGCTTTATGAAGCTTTCTTT
TRBJ1-2	.	TRBV27	few	CASSKQVNYGYTF	TGTGCCAGCAGCAAACAGGTTAACTATGGCTACACCTTC
TRBJ2-3	TRBD1	TRBV2	.	CASSQDRRTQYF	TGTGCCAGCAGCCAGGACAGGCGAACGCAGTATTTT
TRBJ1-5	.	TRBV6-5	.	CASSQTDSNQPQHF	TGTGCCAGCAGTCAGACAGATAGCAATCAGCCCCAGCATTTT
TRBJ1-2	.	TRBV3-1/TRBV3-2	few	CASSPAGRGYTF	TGTGCCAGCAGCCCTGCGGGACGGGGCTACACCTTC
TRBJ2-3	TRBD2	TRBV13	few	CASSLGGLVSTDTQYF	TGTGCCAGCAGCTTGGGGGGACTAGTTAGCACAGATACGCAGTATTTT
TRBJ2-2	.	TRBV6-6	few	CASRDQGYTGELFF	TGTGCCAGCAGGGACCAGGGCTACACCGGGGAGCTGTTTTTT
TRBJ1-5	TRBD1	TRBV7-6	.	CASSAGQGGNQPQHF	TGTGCCAGCAGCGCGGGACAGGGCGGCAATCAGCCCCAGCATTTT
TRBJ2-1	.	TRBV7-8	.	CASSLRSYSSYNEQFF	TGTGCCAGCAGCTTAAGGTCTTACTCATCCTACAATGAGCAGTTCTTC
TRBJ1-6	.	TRBV6-5	.	CASSNRAYNSPLHF	TGTGCCAGCAGCAACAGGGCTTATAATTCACCCCTCCACTTT
TRBJ1-2	.	TRBV19	once	CACRQTLYGYTF	TGTGCCTGCCGACAAACACTTTATGGCTACACCTTC
TRBJ2-2	.	TRBV4-2	few	CASSQDLNQAGELFF	TGTGCCAGCAGCCAAGATTTAAATCAAGCCGGGGAGCTGTTTTTT
TRBJ2-3	.	TRBV3-1/TRBV3-2	once	CASSQRPKGDTQYF	TGTGCCAGCAGCCAGAGACCAAAAGGCGATACGCAGTATTTT
TRBJ1-5	TRBD1	TRBV15	.	CATKGQGVNQPQHF	TGTGCCACGAAAGGACAGGGGGTCAATCAGCCCCAGCATTTT
TRBJ1-4	.	TRBV5-1	.	CASSLVPNEKLFF	TGCGCCAGCAGCTTGGTACCTAATGAAAAACTGTTTTTT
TRBJ1-3	.	TRBV5-1	.	CASSPNPGAGNTIYF	TGCGCCAGCAGCCCAAACCCGGGGGCTGGAAACACCATATATTTT
TRBJ1-2	TRBD1	TRBV12-5	.	CASGLETGGEGPF	TGTGCTAGTGGTTTGGAAACAGGGGGCGAGGGGCCCTTC
TRBJ2-7	.	TRBV6-5	.	CASSYSGVQYF	TGTGCCAGCAGTTACTCAGGGGTGCAGTACTTC
TRBJ2-7	.	TRBV4-1	.	CASSQAGERVYEQYF	TGCGCCAGCAGCCAAGCGGGGGAAAGGGTCTACGAGCAGTACTTC
TRBJ2-5	TRBD1	TRBV5-1	.	CASSSTGGLETQYF	TGCGCCAGCAGCTCAACAGGGGGCCTTGAGACCCAGTACTTC
TRBJ1-2	.	TRBV18	.	CASSPQTRGNYGYTF	TGTGCCAGCTCACCCCAGACAAGGGGGAACTATGGCTACACCTTC
TRBJ2-7	TRBD1	TRBV6-2/TRBV6-3	.	CASSYPGQGAYEQYF	TGTGCCAGCAGTTACCCGGGACAGGGGGCCTACGAGCAGTACTTC
TRBJ2-7	TRBD1	TRBV6-6	few	CASSPDRVHEQYF	TGTGCCAGCAGTCCGGACAGGGTCCACGAGCAGTACTTC
TRBJ1-1	.	TRBV28	few	CASSSLTGSSSKAFF	TGTGCCAGCAGTTCGCTAACAGGGTCCTCCTCGAAAGCTTTCTTT
TRBJ1-4	.	TRBV25-1	.	CASKRGTNEKLFF	TGTGCCAGCAAAAGGGGAACTAATGAAAAACTGTTTTTT
TRBJ1-6	TRBD1	TRBV27	.	CASSQAQGVRSPLHF	TGTGCCAGCAGTCAAGCACAGGGGGTGCGTTCACCCCTCCACTTT
TRBJ2-3	TRBD1	TRBV25-1	.	CASSDHFRTGVTDTQYF	TGTGCCAGCAGTGATCATTTCAGGACAGGGGTCACAGATACGCAGTATTTT